This T cell receptor beta chain stems from a study of T cells in Graves' hyperthyroidism and ophthalmopathy. This clonotype was picked up many times. The V gene end was trimmed by 2 bases and the J gene end by 1 base; junction bases not matched to a gene: 4. Per germline, CDR1 MNHEY and CDR2 SVGAGI. The CDR3 is 15 residues long. TCR beta CDR3 regions were amplified from RNA. Using the HTBI primer set, a first-round RT-PCR was run on the TCR CDR3. Via MiXCR, TCRdb re-called the multiplex PCR reads, giving one row per CDR3 protein. The sample includes around 610,000 distinct CDR3 sequences, about 15% of them seen just once.

V and J are TRBV6-5 and TRBJ2-7; 8 bases agree with TRBD1. Input material: blood. The TCR sequence derives from a middle-aged woman with Graves' ophthalmopathy. CDR3 DNA: TGTGCCAGCAGTTACAGGACAGGGCCGTCCTACGAGCAGTACTTC. Protein product: CASSYRTGPSYEQYF.